This is a list of T cell receptor beta chains from one sample in a study of memory CD4+ T cells and cytomegalovirus serostatus. Method: immunoSEQ multiplex PCR; TCRdb's copy keeps in-frame clones and lacks some. Altogether roughly 86,000 clones are present, 80% being singletons, with the ten largest covering 3.6%. What was sequenced was memory CD4+ T cells from blood. The receptors stem from an adult in good health and CMV-seropositive. CDR3s include the opening cysteine and the closing phenylalanine or tryptophan. The D gene is left open where the match is weak. Some rows mark clone size as missing; the rest say once, few, many or name a class of expanded clone.

j_call | clone_size | v_call | d_call | cdr3_nt | cdr3_aa
TRBJ2-7 | NA | TRBV7-3 | NA | TGTGCCAGCAGCCGCGGGACTCACTCCTACGAGCAGTACTTC | CASSRGTHSYEQYF
TRBJ2-7 | NA | TRBV5-1 | TRBD2 | TGCGCCAGCAGGAGGGAGGGCTACGAGCAGTACTTC | CASRREGYEQYF
TRBJ1-1 | NA | TRBV5-1 | TRBD1 | TGCGCCAGCGCTACAGGGGAGGTGAAAAACACTGAAGCTTTCTTT | CASATGEVKNTEAFF
TRBJ2-2 | NA | TRBV28 | NA | TGTGCCAGCCTCGGATTCGCCGGGGAGCTGTTTTTT | CASLGFAGELFF
TRBJ2-3 | NA | TRBV2 | NA | TGTGCCAGCAGTGAAATGGGGGCCGCAGATACGCAGTATTTT | CASSEMGAADTQYF
TRBJ1-1 | NA | TRBV5-1 | NA | TGCGCCAGCAGCCTGACTCTCGGGGCGGGCACTGAAGCTTTCTTT | CASSLTLGAGTEAFF
TRBJ2-1 | NA | TRBV5-4 | NA | TGTGCCAGCAGCTTGGGGGGCTCCTCCTACAATGAGCAGTTCTTC | CASSLGGSSYNEQFF
TRBJ1-1 | few | TRBV7-9 | NA | TGTGCCAGCAGCACCCAGACACCCGAAGCTTTCTTT | CASSTQTPEAFF
TRBJ2-7 | NA | TRBV14 | NA | TGTGCCAGCAGCCTGGGACTTGCCTACGAGCAGTACTTC | CASSLGLAYEQYF
TRBJ2-1 | NA | TRBV19 | NA | TGTGCCAGTTCCGGGAGGGGGCGCGATAGTGAGCAGTTCTTC | CASSGRGRDSEQFF
TRBJ2-7 | NA | TRBV27 | TRBD2 | TGTGCCAGCAGTTCCAGTTGGACTAGCGGGAGCTACGAGCAGTACTTC | CASSSSWTSGSYEQYF
TRBJ1-2 | NA | TRBV28 | NA | TGTGCCAGCAGACGATCTAACTATGGCTACACCTTC | CASRRSNYGYTF
TRBJ2-1 | NA | TRBV14 | TRBD2 | TGTGCCAGCAGCCAAGTTGATCGGCGGGGGTATCGGAATGAGCAGTTCTTC | CASSQVDRRGYRNEQFF
TRBJ2-7 | NA | TRBV7-9 | TRBD1 | TGTGCCAGCAGCTTCGGGACAGGGACCTACGAGCAGTACTTC | CASSFGTGTYEQYF
TRBJ2-7 | NA | TRBV6-1 | NA | TGTGCCAGCAGAGACGACCTCTCCTACGAGCAGTACTTC | CASRDDLSYEQYF
TRBJ2-7 | NA | TRBV5-1 | NA | TGCGCCAGCAGCTTGATTTACGGAACGACCTACGAGCAGTACTTC | CASSLIYGTTYEQYF
TRBJ2-7 | NA | TRBV6-5 | NA | TGTGCCAGCAGCGGCCGGTATACAACGACCTACGAGCAGTACTTC | CASSGRYTTTYEQYF
TRBJ2-2 | NA | TRBV5-6 | TRBD2 | TGTGCCAGCACTCAACTAGCGGGGATAGCACACCTCAACACCGGGGAGCTGTTTTTT | CASTQLAGIAHLNTGELFF
TRBJ2-3 | NA | TRBV27 | NA | TGTGCCAGCAGGACAGGAACAAGCACAGATACGCAGTATTTT | CASRTGTSTDTQYF
TRBJ2-7 | NA | TRBV6-5 | NA | TGTGCCAGCAGACGAGCCGGGACATACGAGCAGTACTTC | CASRRAGTYEQYF
TRBJ2-3 | once | TRBV4-3 | NA | TGCGCCAGCAGCCAAGAATTTTCGGGGGCTGGGGCAGATACGCAGTATTTT | CASSQEFSGAGADTQYF